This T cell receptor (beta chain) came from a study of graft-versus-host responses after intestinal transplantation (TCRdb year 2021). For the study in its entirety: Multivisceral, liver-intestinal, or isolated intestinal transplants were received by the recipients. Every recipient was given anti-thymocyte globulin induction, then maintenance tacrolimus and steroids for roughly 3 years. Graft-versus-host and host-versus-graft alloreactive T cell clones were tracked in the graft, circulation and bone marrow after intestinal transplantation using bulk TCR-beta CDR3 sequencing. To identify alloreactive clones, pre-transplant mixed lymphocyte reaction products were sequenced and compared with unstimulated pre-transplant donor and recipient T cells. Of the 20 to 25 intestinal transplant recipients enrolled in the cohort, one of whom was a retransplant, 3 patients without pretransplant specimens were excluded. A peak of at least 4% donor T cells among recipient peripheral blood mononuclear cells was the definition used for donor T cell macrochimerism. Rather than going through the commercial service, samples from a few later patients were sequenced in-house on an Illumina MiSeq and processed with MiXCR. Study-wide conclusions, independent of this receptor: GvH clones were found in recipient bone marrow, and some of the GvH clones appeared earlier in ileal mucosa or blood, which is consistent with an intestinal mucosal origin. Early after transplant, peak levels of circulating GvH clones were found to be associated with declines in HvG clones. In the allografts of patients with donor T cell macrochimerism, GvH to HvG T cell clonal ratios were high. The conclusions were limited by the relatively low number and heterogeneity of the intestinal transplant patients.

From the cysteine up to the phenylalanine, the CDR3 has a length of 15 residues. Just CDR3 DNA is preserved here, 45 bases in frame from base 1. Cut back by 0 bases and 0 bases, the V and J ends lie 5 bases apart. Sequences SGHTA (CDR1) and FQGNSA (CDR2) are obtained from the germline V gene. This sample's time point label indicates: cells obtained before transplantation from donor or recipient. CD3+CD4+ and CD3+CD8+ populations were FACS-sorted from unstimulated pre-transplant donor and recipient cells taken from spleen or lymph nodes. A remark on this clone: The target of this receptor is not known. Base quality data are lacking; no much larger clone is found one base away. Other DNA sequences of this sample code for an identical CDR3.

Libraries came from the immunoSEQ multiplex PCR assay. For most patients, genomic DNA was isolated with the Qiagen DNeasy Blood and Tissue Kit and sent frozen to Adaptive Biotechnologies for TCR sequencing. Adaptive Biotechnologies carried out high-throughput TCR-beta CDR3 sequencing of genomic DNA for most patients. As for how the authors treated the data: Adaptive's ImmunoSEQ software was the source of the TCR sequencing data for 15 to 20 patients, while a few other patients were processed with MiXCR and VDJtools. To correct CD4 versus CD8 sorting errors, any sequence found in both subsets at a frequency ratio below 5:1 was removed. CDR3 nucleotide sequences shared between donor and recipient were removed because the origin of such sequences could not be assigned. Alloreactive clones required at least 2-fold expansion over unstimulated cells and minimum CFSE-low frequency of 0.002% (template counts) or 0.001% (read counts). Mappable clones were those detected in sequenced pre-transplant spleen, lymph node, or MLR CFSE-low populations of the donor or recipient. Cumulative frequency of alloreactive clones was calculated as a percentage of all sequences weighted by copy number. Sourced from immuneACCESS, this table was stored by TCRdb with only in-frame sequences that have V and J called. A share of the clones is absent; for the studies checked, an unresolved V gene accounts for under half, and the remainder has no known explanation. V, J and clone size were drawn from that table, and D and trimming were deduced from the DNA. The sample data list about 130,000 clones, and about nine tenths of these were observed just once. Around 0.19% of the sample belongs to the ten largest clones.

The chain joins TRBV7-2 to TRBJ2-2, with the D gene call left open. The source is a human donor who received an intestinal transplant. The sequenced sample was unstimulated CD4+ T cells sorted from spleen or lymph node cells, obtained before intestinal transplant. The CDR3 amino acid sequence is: CASSLAGTNTGELFF. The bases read TGTGCCAGCAGCTTAGCTGGGACGAACACCGGGGAGCTGTTTTTT.